This passage covers 26 T cell receptor beta chains from one sample sequenced in a study of regulatory T cells in long-lasting Graves disease. Arm-PCR of CDR3 regions and iRepertoire HTBI primers were the basis on which TCR beta libraries were built. TCRdb re-called the multiplex PCR reads through MiXCR, storing one row per CDR3 protein. The repertoire has 300,000 to 400,000 distinct CDR3 sequences, around a sixth of them found once; the top ten carry roughly 20%. Regarding time point: newly diagnosed GD, antithyroid drugs for less than 3 months. The TCR library was made from RNA that had been extracted from PBMCs in TRIzol. The starting material was peripheral blood mononuclear cells (PBMCs), obtained at new diagnosis, from a patient treated with antithyroid drugs. All receptors derive from a female donor with Graves disease.

The table lists this clonotype with many counts. The chain has TRBV18 and TRBJ2-7; D may match TRBD1 or TRBD2 (6 bases each). This CDR3 has 14 residues. CDR1 is KGHSH, CDR2 LQKENI, per germline. V was shortened by 2 bases and J by 7 bases, with 15 bases between the two germline ends. CDR3 region: CASSPGRGGGEQYF. The CDR3 coding sequence is TGTGCCAGCTCACCAGGCAGGGGCGGAGGGGAGCAGTACTTC.

This clonotype was picked up many times. The chain employs TRBV7-2 and TRBJ1-5; D is uncertain. Per germline, CDR1 SGHTA and CDR2 FQGNSA. The CDR3 sequence is 13 residues long. V was cut by 6 bases and J by 5 bases, with 11 bases left in between. The CDR3 bases are TGTGCCAGCAGTCTCTCCTCCGATCAGCCCCAGCATTTT. Amino acids: CASSLSSDQPQHF.

The chain employs TRBV27 and TRBJ2-1; 14 bases are a match to TRBD2. Germline CDR1 MNHEY, CDR2 SMNVEV (reference sequence). V shed 6 bases and J 12 bases; nucleotides not matched to a gene: 13. The CDR3 extends over 16 amino acids. CDR3 DNA sequence: TGTGCCAGCAGCCGTGAGAGACTAGCGGGGGGGCGGGCGCAGTTCTTC. Protein sequence: CASSRERLAGGRAQFF.

This clonotype was detected many times. The V and J genes are TRBV7-2 and TRBJ2-7; TRBD2 aligns across 11 bases. The CDR3 totals 14 residues. Germline CDR1 is SGHTA and CDR2 is FQGNSA. The junction had 3 bases not matched to a gene; V was cut back by 3 bases and J by 5 bases. The CDR3 is CASSLTSGINEQYF. DNA for the CDR3: TGTGCCAGCAGCTTGACTAGCGGGATTAACGAGCAGTACTTC.

This clonotype was seen many times. The chain joins TRBV29-1 to TRBJ2-5; 9 positions agree with TRBD1. Germline V gene data show CDR1 as SQVTM and CDR2 as ANQGSEA. With V trimmed by 0 bases and J by 3 bases, 8 bases remained unmatched. The CDR3 is 16 residues long. The CDR3 region has the DNA TGCAGCGTTGAAGAAAACACCGGGACAGGGAAAGAGACCCAGTACTTC. Protein product: CSVEENTGTGKETQYF.

This clonotype has ten or more counts. This chain connects TRBV20-1 to TRBJ2-7, with 11 positions matching TRBD1. V shed 6 bases, J shed 5 bases, and the junction held 15 bases outside the gene matches. Per the germline V gene, CDR1 is DFQATT and CDR2 is SNEGSKA (reference sequence). This CDR3 comprises 16 residues. The CDR3 here is CSARTGGAGILHEQYF. CDR3 coding DNA: TGCAGTGCCCGGACAGGGGGCGCCGGTATCCTGCACGAGCAGTACTTC.

This clonotype was recorded many times. This chain uses TRBV7-2 with TRBJ2-5, with 9 positions matching TRBD1. The CDR3 consists of 14 residues. CDR1 and CDR2 from the germline V gene are SGHTA and FQGNSA. The trim removed 6 bases at V and 5 bases at J, leaving 7 bases unmatched. The CDR3 here is CASSLQTGGETQYF. For the CDR3, the DNA is TGTGCCAGCAGTTTACAGACAGGGGGGGAGACCCAGTACTTC.

This clonotype has just a few counts. This rearrangement joins TRBV7-9 to TRBJ2-3; D is undetermined. With 1 base removed from V and 3 bases from J, the gap between germline ends came to 14 bases. The CDR3 is made up of 16 amino acids. Germline V gene sequence: CDR1 SEHNR, CDR2 FQNEAQ (reference sequence). In DNA form, the CDR3 reads TGTGCCAGCAGCTTAGTGGACCACGTTTGGACAGATACGCAGTATTTT. It translates to CASSLVDHVWTDTQYF.

At least ten counts were recorded for this clonotype. J is TRBJ1-1 and V is TRBV11-3; the match to TRBD1 covers 7 bases. The germline CDR1 and CDR2 sequences are SGHNT and YENEEA. This CDR3 region has 15 residues. The trim removed 0 bases at V and 2 bases at J, leaving 3 bases unmatched. The CDR3 DNA reads as TGTGCCAGCAGCTTAGATGGGACAGTCAACACTGAAGCTTTCTTT. Protein: CASSLDGTVNTEAFF.

This clonotype was counted at least ten times. The rearrangement joins TRBV19 to TRBJ1-5; D remains ambiguous. V was pared by 5 bases and J by 1 base, with 12 bases between. Germline V CDR1 and CDR2: LNHDA, SQIVND (reference sequence). CDR3 length equals 15 residues. The CDR3, as DNA: TGTGCCAGTAGTCCTGACCCCTTGAGCAATCAGCCCCAGCATTTT. This gives the protein CASSPDPLSNQPQHF.

J is TRBJ1-1 and V is TRBV27; D call uncertain. With 4 bases removed from V and 4 bases from J, the gap between germline ends came to 16 bases. The CDR3 has 15 amino acids. Germline assignment: CDR1 MNHEY and CDR2 SMNVEV (reference sequence). The CDR3 DNA is TGTGCCAGCAGTTCCATAGTCTCCTGGGGCACTGAAGCTTTCTTT. Amino acid sequence: CASSSIVSWGTEAFF.

This clonotype was found many times. The junction differs from germline at one of its ends, possibly a read error. This chain joins TRBV10-3 and TRBJ2-2; D perhaps matches TRBD1 (5 bases). Germline assignment: CDR1 ENHRY and CDR2 SYGVKD. The CDR3 sequence is 14 residues long. The CDR3: CAINTPGNAGELFF. The CDR3 bases are TGTGCCATCAATACCCCAGGGAACGCCGGGGAGCTGTTTTTT.

This clonotype has a handful of counts. CDR3 in amino acids: CASSPSGRNEQFF. The CDR3 nucleotides read TGCGCCAGCAGCCCTAGCGGGAGAAATGAGCAGTTCTTC. This chain joins TRBV10-1 and TRBJ2-1; 10 bases align to TRBD2. The length of the CDR3 is 13 residues. Germline CDR1 and CDR2: WNHNN and SYGVQD (reference sequence). The V and J ends lost 6 bases and 7 bases, in that order; junction bases with no gene match: 3.

This clonotype was detected a few times. V usage is TRBV10-3 and J usage is TRBJ2-7; 10 bases are shared with TRBD1. V shed 6 bases and J 4 bases; nucleotides not matched to a gene: 9. Germline assignment: CDR1 ENHRY and CDR2 SYGVKD. CDR3 size: 15 residues. The CDR3: CAISGTGTGVYEQYF. As DNA, the CDR3 is TGTGCCATCAGCGGGACCGGGACAGGGGTGTACGAGCAGTACTTC.

For this clonotype: This may come from a read error, since a much larger clone is one base off. V usage is TRBV7-2 and J usage is TRBJ2-5; 9 positions agree with TRBD1. The end of the DNA aligns better with TRBJ2-7, so the J call may be wrong. Germline V gene sequence: CDR1 SGHTA, CDR2 FQGNSA. The CDR3 contains 15 residues. CDR3 in amino acids: CASSLGQGSLNEQYF. The CDR3, as DNA: TGTGCCAGCAGCTTGGGACAGGGCAGTTTGAACGAGCAGTACTTC.

This clonotype appeared many times. The chain joins TRBV20-1 to TRBJ2-3, with 12 positions matching TRBD2. With 6 bases clipped from V and 6 bases from J, the junction kept 7 bases outside the gene matches. Germline-derived CDR1 and CDR2 are DFQATT and SNEGSKA (reference sequence). The length of the CDR3 is 14 residues. The CDR3 sequence: CSARSSGGADTQYF. The CDR3 DNA reads TGCAGTGCCAGGTCTAGCGGGGGGGCCGATACGCAGTATTTT.

Points on this clonotype: A much more abundant neighbour one base away suggests this may be a read error. Likely a read error: the CDR3 ends without its conserved phenylalanine or tryptophan. This rearrangement joins TRBV6-2 or TRBV6-3 to TRBJ2-1; TRBD2 matches at 10 bases. The junction had 5 bases not matched to a gene; V was cut back by 6 bases and J by 3 bases. The length of the CDR3 is 15 residues. From germline, CDR1 is MNHEY and CDR2 SVGEGT. Here the CDR3 DNA reads TGTGCCAGCAGGGATCTAGCGGGAGACTACAATGAGCAGTTCCTC. Amino acids: CASRDLAGDYNEQFL.

The chain carries TRBV7-3 and TRBJ1-1; no definite D call. V was shortened by 1 base and J by 2 bases, with 8 bases between the two germline ends. This CDR3 is 14 amino acids long. Germline CDR1 SGHTA, CDR2 FQGTGA. This chain's CDR3 is CASSLMTFNTEAFF. DNA for the CDR3: TGTGCCAGCAGCTTAATGACATTTAACACTGAAGCTTTCTTT.

This clonotype was seen many times. The chain links TRBV24-1 to TRBJ2-3, with 11 bases lining up with TRBD1. Germline CDR1 and CDR2: KGHDR and SFDVKD. The V and J ends lost 4 bases and 3 bases, in that order; junction bases with no gene match: 5. The CDR3 has 16 amino acids. This CDR3 reads CATSEDRGRWTDTQYF. The CDR3 DNA sequence: TGTGCCACCAGTGAGGACAGGGGGCGATGGACAGATACGCAGTATTTT.

This clonotype was picked up many times. The chain employs TRBV20-1 and TRBJ2-1, with D hard to call. The CDR3 covers 12 residues. The V end was cut by 6 bases, the J end by 9 bases, with 15 bases between. Per the germline V gene, CDR1 is DFQATT and CDR2 is SNEGSKA (reference sequence). CDR3 nucleotides: TGCAGTGCCCAGGATGAGGTCGTTGAGCAGTTCTTC. Protein: CSAQDEVVEQFF.

This clonotype has a count of ten or more. CDR3 sequence (DNA): TGTGCCAGCAGCTTTGACCGTACTTGGGCGCAGTATTTT. Protein: CASSFDRTWAQYF. The gene calls are TRBV7-9 and TRBJ2-3; D gene unclear. This CDR3 is built from 13 residues. Per the germline V gene, CDR1 is SEHNR and CDR2 is FQNEAQ (reference sequence). Trimming took off 3 bases at V and 10 bases at J, with 14 bases between the two ends. The variable domain in full, completed from reference TRBV7-9 and TRBJ2-3, reads DTGVSQNPRHKITKRGQNVTFRCDPISEHNRLYWYRQTLGQGPEFLTYFQNEAQLEKSRLLSDRFSAERPKGSFSTLEIQRTEQGDSAMYLCASSFDRTWAQYFGPGTRLTVL.

This clonotype has at least ten counts. The chain carries TRBV7-2 and TRBJ2-7; 7 nucleotides align to TRBD2. The germline CDR1 and CDR2 sequences are SGHTA and FQGNSA. The J segment lost 2 bases and the V segment lost 3 bases, leaving 7 bases of the junction unmatched. The CDR3 has 15 residues. CDR3 nucleotides: TGTGCCAGCAGCTTCGCCCCCGGACTAGCCTACGAGCAGTACTTC. It is translated as CASSFAPGLAYEQYF.

This clonotype was seen at least ten times. The chain combines TRBV5-1 with TRBJ2-1; D perhaps matches TRBD2 (5 bases). The length of the CDR3 is 15 residues. V was clipped by 2 bases and J by 8 bases, with 17 bases between them. Germline V CDR1 and CDR2: SGHRS, YFSETQ. CDR3 residues: CASSLPTTGSDEQFF. CDR3 DNA: TGCGCCAGCAGCTTACCCACTACTGGTAGCGATGAGCAGTTCTTC.

This clonotype has a count of ten or more. This sequence joins TRBV27 and TRBJ2-7; D might be TRBD1 or TRBD2, each matching 5 bases. The germline V gene has CDR1 MNHEY and CDR2 SMNVEV (reference sequence). The V gene lost 4 bases and the J gene lost 4 bases, with 17 bases spanning the gap. The length of the CDR3 is 15 residues. CDR3 nucleotides: TGTGCCAGCAGTTCGAAGGGACGGCCCGCTTACGAGCAGTACTTC. Amino acids: CASSSKGRPAYEQYF.

This clonotype occurred many times. The CDR3 bases are TGTGCCAGCAGTCCCGCGGGTGTTGAGGAGCAGTACTTC. This codes for CASSPAGVEEQYF. The genes are TRBV27 and TRBJ2-7; the D gene is possibly TRBD2 (5 bases). The germline V gene encodes CDR1 MNHEY and CDR2 SMNVEV (reference sequence). V shed 5 bases and J shed 7 bases, with 15 bases lying between them. The CDR3 has 13 amino acids.

This clonotype has a handful of counts. V and J are TRBV4-1 and TRBJ2-7; D possibly corresponds to TRBD2 (6 bases). Germline V gene lookup returns CDR1 MGHRA and CDR2 YSYEKL. Between the trimmed V and J ends, which lost 2 bases and 3 bases, there was a span of 14 bases. CDR3 length: 15 residues. CDR3 in amino acids: CASSQLTRGGYEQYF. CDR3 bases: TGCGCCAGCAGCCAACTGACTAGGGGCGGCTACGAGCAGTACTTC.